This TCR beta chain derives from a study of shared clonotypes between healthy human individuals. The wider study: The donor pool was made up of a couple of women and three men aged 18 to 49. Per donor, three plates held CD4 naive cells, three held CD4 memory, two held CD8 naive and one held CD8 memory. The study's findings and limits: Naive CD4 clonotypes overlapped across several donors at around 5%.

Concerning this clone itself: Antigen specificity is unknown.

Trimming took off 5 bases at V and 5 bases at J, with 19 bases between the two ends. CDR3 length: 15 residues. Germline CDR1 and CDR2: MDHEN and SYDVKM. Researchers partitioned CD4+ cells into CD45RA+ naive and CD45RA-negative memory subsets. TCRdb keeps only in-frame clones here, not all; method: immunoSEQ multiplex PCR. This sample has 1.4 million or so clones; 98% to 99% occur once, and the top ten carry about 0.35%. This sequence originates from a young man in good health. The sequencing sample was made of naive CD4+ T cells sorted from blood. Subset reported: CD45RA+ positively selected. The chain has TRBV28 and TRBJ2-7, with a possible D match to TRBD1 (6 bases). Here the CDR3 reads CASSPLQGNVHEQYF. In nucleotides, the CDR3 is TGTGCCAGCAGTCCCCTACAGGGTAACGTCCACGAGCAGTACTTC.